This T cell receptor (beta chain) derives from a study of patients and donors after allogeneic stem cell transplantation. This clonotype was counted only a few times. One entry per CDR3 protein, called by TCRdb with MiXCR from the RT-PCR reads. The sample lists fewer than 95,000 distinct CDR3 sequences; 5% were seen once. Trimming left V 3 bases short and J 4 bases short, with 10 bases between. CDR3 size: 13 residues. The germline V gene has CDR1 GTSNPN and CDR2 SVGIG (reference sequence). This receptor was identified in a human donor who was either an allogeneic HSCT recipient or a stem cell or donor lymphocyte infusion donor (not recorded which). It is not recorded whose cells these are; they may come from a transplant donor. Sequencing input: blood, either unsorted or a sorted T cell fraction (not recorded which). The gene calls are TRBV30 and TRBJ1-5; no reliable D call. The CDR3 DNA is TGTGCCTGGAGCAGGAGCCTTAATCAGCCCCAGCATTTT. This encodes CAWSRSLNQPQHF.